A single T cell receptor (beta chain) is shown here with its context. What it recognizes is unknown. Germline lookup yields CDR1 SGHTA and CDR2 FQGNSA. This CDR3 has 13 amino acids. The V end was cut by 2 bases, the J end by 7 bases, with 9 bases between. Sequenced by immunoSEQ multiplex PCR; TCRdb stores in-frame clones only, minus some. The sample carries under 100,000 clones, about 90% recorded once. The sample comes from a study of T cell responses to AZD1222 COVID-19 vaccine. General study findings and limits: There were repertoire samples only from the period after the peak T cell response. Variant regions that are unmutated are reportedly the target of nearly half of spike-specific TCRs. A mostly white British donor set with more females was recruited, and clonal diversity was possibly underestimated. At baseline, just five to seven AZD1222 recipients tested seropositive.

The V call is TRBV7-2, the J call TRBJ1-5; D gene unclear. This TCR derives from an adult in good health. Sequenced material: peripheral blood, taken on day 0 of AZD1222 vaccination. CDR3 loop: CASSLLTDQPQHF. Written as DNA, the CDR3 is TGTGCCAGCAGCTTATTAACAGACCAGCCCCAGCATTTT.